The rows below give T cell receptor beta chains drawn from one sample of a study of blood T cells in healthy people across ages. TCRdb re-derived calls from the 5' RACE reads in MiXCR, one entry per CDR3 protein. The table has about 1 million distinct CDR3 sequences, under 45% seen once. Input material: blood. The receptor source for this set is a woman aged 60 to 75 in good health. The CDR3 runs from the conserved cysteine through the conserved F or W. A D gene is named only where the DNA matches it firmly. Clone size is stated in some rows and not others, as once, few, many or a class when expanded.

clone_size,v_call,d_call,j_call,cdr3_nt,cdr3_aa
few,TRBV6-5,TRBD2,TRBJ2-3,TGTGCCACGGGACTAGCGGGAGTTTGGAGCACAGATACGCAGTATTTT,CATGLAGVWSTDTQYF
-,TRBV4-1,-,TRBJ1-5,TGCGCCAGCAGCCAAGACCTACAGACTAAGTTCTATAGCAATCAGCCCCAGCATTTT,CASSQDLQTKFYSNQPQHF
-,TRBV5-1,-,TRBJ2-7,TGCGCCAGCAGCCTTAAGCAGACCTACGAGCAGTACTTC,CASSLKQTYEQYF
few,TRBV10-3,TRBD1,TRBJ2-6,TGTGCCATCAGTGAGACCGACAGGGCTGGGGCCAACGTCCTGACTTTC,CAISETDRAGANVLTF
few,TRBV5-1,TRBD2,TRBJ2-1,TGCGCCAGCAGCTTGGCCCCCGGGACTAGCGGGAGCAATGAGCAGTTCTTC,CASSLAPGTSGSNEQFF
-,TRBV30,-,TRBJ2-1,TGTGCCTGGAGTGCCCCAGGGGACTACTTATACAATGAGCAGTTCTTC,CAWSAPGDYLYNEQFF
-,TRBV7-9,TRBD1,TRBJ2-1,TGTGCCAGCAGCTTAGGCCTCCCACAGGGGGGAGAGACCCAGTTCTTC,CASSLGLPQGGETQFF
-,TRBV3-1,TRBD2,TRBJ2-3,TGTGCCTGCAGCCCCGGGACTACCAAGCTCACAGATACGCAGTATTTT,CACSPGTTKLTDTQYF
few,TRBV27,-,TRBJ2-3,TGTGCCAGCAGTGTCTTCACCACAGATACGCAGTATTTT,CASSVFTTDTQYF
-,TRBV12-3/TRBV12-4,-,TRBJ1-1,TGTGCCAGCATTTCAGACCGGGGCGGTTACATGAACACTGAAGCTTTCTTT,CASISDRGGYMNTEAFF
-,TRBV19,TRBD2,TRBJ2-5,TGTGCCAGTAGTCCCGGTACTAGCGGGACAGGGACCCAGTACTTC,CASSPGTSGTGTQYF
-,TRBV2,-,TRBJ1-2,TGTGCCAGCAGGGGAGGACTTAACTATGGCTACACCTTC,CASRGGLNYGYTF
once,TRBV10-1,-,TRBJ1-1,TGCGCCAGCAGTGAGTCGAGGCAGTTCGCTGAAGCTTTCTTT,CASSESRQFAEAFF
few,TRBV12-3/TRBV12-4,-,TRBJ2-1,TGTGCCAGCAGGGGGACTGAAACCTCCAATGAGCAGTTCTTC,CASRGTETSNEQFF
many,TRBV12-3/TRBV12-4,-,TRBJ2-7,TGTGCCAGCAGTTTCAGGGGAACCTACGAGCAGTACTTC,CASSFRGTYEQYF
-,TRBV6-1,-,TRBJ1-4,TGTGCCAGCACCCGAGGGGCATACAGGCCCGCTGCAACTAATGAAAAACTGTTTTTT,CASTRGAYRPAATNEKLFF
-,TRBV20-1,TRBD1,TRBJ2-5,TGCAGTGCTAGAACAGGGGGGCCCTACAATGAGCAGTACTTC,CSARTGGPYNEQYF
-,TRBV20-1,-,TRBJ2-5,TGCAGTGCTAGGGGGAGAGAGACCCAGTACTTC,CSARGRETQYF
-,TRBV7-9,-,TRBJ2-7,TGTGCCAGCAGCTCGGAAAACTCGGGCGAGCAGTACTTC,CASSSENSGEQYF
-,TRBV6-1,TRBD1,TRBJ2-4,TGTGCCAGCAGTTGGCAGGGGGCCGCCAAAAACATTCAGTACTTC,CASSWQGAAKNIQYF
-,TRBV9,-,TRBJ2-7,TGTGCCAGCAGCGTAGGGGGCAGGCTGCCGGACGAGCAGTACTTC,CASSVGGRLPDEQYF
-,TRBV25-1,-,TRBJ1-2,TGTGCCAGCAGTGAGGTGGATGGCTACACCTTC,CASSEVDGYTF
few,TRBV20-1,-,TRBJ2-5,TGCAGTGCCAGTCCGTTACTAGATGAGACCCAGTACTTC,CSASPLLDETQYF
few,TRBV20-1,TRBD2,TRBJ2-7,TGCAGTGCGGCGGGGGAGGACTACGAGCAGTACTTC,CSAAGEDYEQYF
-,TRBV11-2,-,TRBJ1-2,TGTGCCAGCAGCTTATTGACGGACCCCAACTATGGCTACACCTTC,CASSLLTDPNYGYTF
-,TRBV27,-,TRBJ2-5,TGTGCCAGCAGTTTACTGCCGGCCACCCAAGAGACCCAGTACTTC,CASSLLPATQETQYF
-,TRBV9,TRBD2,TRBJ2-3,TGTGCCAGCAGCACACGGGAGGGCCGGACAGATACGCAGTATTTT,CASSTREGRTDTQYF
few,TRBV3-1,TRBD2,TRBJ2-1,TGTGCCAGCAGCCCAAGTAGCGGGACGGATGAGCAGTTCTTC,CASSPSSGTDEQFF
few,TRBV20-1,TRBD2,TRBJ2-7,TGCAGTGCTTCAAAGGGACTAGCGGGGGGAGAGCAGTACTTC,CSASKGLAGGEQYF
-,TRBV3-1,TRBD2,TRBJ2-5,TGTGCCAGCGGGAGGGGAGATGAGCAGTACTTC,CASGRGDEQYF
-,TRBV5-1,TRBD2,TRBJ2-1,TGCGCCAGCAGCTTTGAGTCGGGAGGGCTCGGTGAGCAGTTCTTC,CASSFESGGLGEQFF
-,TRBV20-1,-,TRBJ2-3,TGCAGTGCTATAAGCGGTATACAGAGGGGCACAGATACGCAGTATTTT,CSAISGIQRGTDTQYF
-,TRBV5-1,-,TRBJ2-1,TGCGCCAGCAGCCTTACAGACCGAATCGATGGTGAGCAGTTCTTC,CASSLTDRIDGEQFF
-,TRBV28,-,TRBJ2-3,TGTGCCAGCTCCCGGGATGTATCAGATACGCAGTATTTT,CASSRDVSDTQYF
few,TRBV6-5,TRBD1,TRBJ2-6,TGTGCCAGCAGTTACTCGCCAAGACAGGGGGCCGTCTGGGCCAACGTCCTGACTTTC,CASSYSPRQGAVWANVLTF
-,TRBV11-1,TRBD1,TRBJ2-3,TGTGCCAGCAGCCCCCCGGGACAGGGGGTCGCAGATACGCAGTATTTT,CASSPPGQGVADTQYF
-,TRBV4-2,-,TRBJ1-1,TGTGCCAACAGCCGAGAGGCAGGGTTCGACACTGAAGCTTTCTTT,CANSREAGFDTEAFF
-,TRBV20-1,-,TRBJ2-1,TGCAGTGCTTACCGGGCTAGCAGCTACAATGAGCAGTTCTTC,CSAYRASSYNEQFF
-,TRBV4-2,TRBD2,TRBJ2-4,TGTGCCAGCAGCCAAGATATGTCTAGCGGGACCTACGATCAGTACTTC,CASSQDMSSGTYDQYF
-,TRBV14,TRBD1,TRBJ2-7,TGTGCCAGCAGCCAACTCTTGGGACAGGGGGCGAACGAGCAGTACTTC,CASSQLLGQGANEQYF
once,TRBV20-1,-,TRBJ2-7,TGCAGTGCTAGAGTTCCAGGCTACGAGCAGTACTTC,CSARVPGYEQYF
few,TRBV15,-,TRBJ2-3,TGTGCCACCAGCAACGGGCTTCAGCGGCACACAGATACGCAGTATTTT,CATSNGLQRHTDTQYF
many,TRBV29-1,-,TRBJ2-1,TGCAGCGGAGTTTCTAGGGAGCAGTTCTTC,CSGVSREQFF
-,TRBV20-1,TRBD2,TRBJ2-3,TGCAGTGCCACGAACCGACTAGCGGGAGAAGATACGCAGTATTTT,CSATNRLAGEDTQYF
-,TRBV15,TRBD2,TRBJ2-5,TGTGCCACCAGCAGGTTAGCGGGGAGGCAAGAGACCCAGTACTTC,CATSRLAGRQETQYF
-,TRBV6-5,-,TRBJ2-7,TGTGCCAGCAGTCCCCGGGGTAGCCGGTACGAGCAGTACTTC,CASSPRGSRYEQYF
-,TRBV6-2/TRBV6-3,-,TRBJ2-1,TGTGCCAGCAGTACATCACCGGGACTCTCCCGGTCAAGCTCCTACAATGAGCAGTTCTTC,CASSTSPGLSRSSSYNEQFF
few,TRBV15,TRBD1,TRBJ2-1,TGTGCCACCAGCAGAGAGTCGGGACAGGCTTACAATGAGCAGTTCTTC,CATSRESGQAYNEQFF
once,TRBV11-2,TRBD2,TRBJ2-1,TGTGCCAGCAGCTTATTGAGCGGGACCTACAATGAGCAGTTCTTC,CASSLLSGTYNEQFF